Presented here are 5 T cell receptor beta chains from one specimen sequenced in a study of T cell repertoires in cytomegalovirus infection. MiXCR, run by TCRdb on the reads, gives a single entry per CDR3 protein. The table includes 150,000 to 200,000 distinct CDR3 sequences, 25% to 30% detected once. Sequencing was carried out using PBMCs. Receptors originate from a human donor in good health (CMV status not recorded). Some clones in this sample may be carry-over from other donors' samples.

A few counts support this clonotype. The gene calls are TRBV19 and TRBJ1-5; possibly TRBD1 for D (5 bases). V was trimmed by 7 bases and J by 2 bases, leaving 9 bases between them. Germline CDR1 is LNHDA and CDR2 is SQIVND (reference sequence). This CDR3 has 13 residues. Here the CDR3 reads CASTGTRNQPQHF. The CDR3 nucleotides read TGTGCCAGTACTGGGACCCGCAATCAGCCCCAGCATTTT.

The chain employs TRBV20-1 and TRBJ2-5, with 8 bases matching TRBD2. Losses at the gene ends were 0 bases for V and 2 bases for J; bases not matched to a gene: 5. The germline gives CDR1 DFQATT, CDR2 SNEGSKA (reference sequence). There are 15 residues in the CDR3. CDR3 in DNA: TGCAGTGCTAGAGAAGAGCGGGGGAGACAAGAGACCCAGTACTTC. Translated, it gives CSAREERGRQETQYF.

V gene TRBV12-3 or TRBV12-4 combines with J gene TRBJ1-1; no reliable D call. This CDR3 has 16 amino acids. V was pared by 5 bases and J by 0 bases, with 16 bases between. The CDR3 DNA reads TGTGCCAGCAGTCTGGCCGACCTAATTATGAACACTGAAGCTTTCTTT. It specifies CASSLADLIMNTEAFF.

This clonotype was seen only a few times. V and J are TRBV7-2 and TRBJ2-1, with D perhaps TRBD1 or TRBD2 (5 bases each). In germline, CDR1 is SGHTA, CDR2 FQGNSA. Trimming pared 5 bases from V and 3 bases from J, leaving 14 bases between. The CDR3 contains 15 residues. CDR3 region: CASSLGAGYYNEQFF. CDR3 coding DNA: TGTGCCAGCAGCCTCGGGGCCGGATACTACAATGAGCAGTTCTTC.

In this sample, this clonotype turned up many times. The gene calls are TRBV11-2 and TRBJ1-2; D is unclear. The germline gives CDR1 SGHAT, CDR2 FQNNGV. The CDR3 is 13 residues long. V lost 3 bases and J lost 7, with 12 bases in between. The CDR3 loop is CASSLKLVSGYTF. Here the CDR3 DNA reads TGTGCCAGCAGCTTGAAGTTAGTGAGTGGCTACACCTTC.